These T cell receptor beta chains were read from a single sample in a study of shared clonotypes between healthy human individuals. Data came from immunoSEQ multiplex PCR; TCRdb stores just in-frame clones and leaves some out. The sample records about 1.5 million clones, approximately 98% being singletons. Sequencing was performed on naive CD4+ T cells sorted from blood. These receptors were taken from a man aged 30 to 39 in good health. Both conserved end residues are part of each CDR3. Fields, in order: V gene, clone size, J gene, D gene, CDR3 length, CDR3 DNA, CDR3 protein. A D gene is named only where the DNA matches it firmly. For some rows the clone size is stated as once, few or many, or as a class when expanded; others skip it.

TRBV5-4	NA	TRBJ1-2	NA	15	TGTGCCAGCAGCTTGGTTCGTGGACAGACCTATGGCTACACCTTC	CASSLVRGQTYGYTF
TRBV6-6	NA	TRBJ2-7	TRBD1	13	TGTGCCAGCAGTAAGACAGGGGGTGGCGAGCAGTACTTC	CASSKTGGGEQYF
TRBV28	NA	TRBJ1-5	NA	11	TGTGCCAGCAGCCAACGCCAGCCCCAGCATTTT	CASSQRQPQHF
TRBV18	NA	TRBJ1-1	TRBD1	16	TGTGCCAGCTCACCGCAATCAGGGGGAGTGAACACTGAAGCTTTCTTT	CASSPQSGGVNTEAFF
TRBV6-4	NA	TRBJ2-6	TRBD1	17	TGTGCCAGCAGAGGGGACAGGGTGAGGGGTGGGGCCAACGTCCTGACTTTC	CASRGDRVRGGANVLTF
TRBV19	NA	TRBJ2-2	NA	15	TGTGCCACCGCAAATCGGGGGACCAACACCGGGGAGCTGTTTTTT	CATANRGTNTGELFF
TRBV28	NA	TRBJ2-1	NA	14	TGTGCCAGCAGCCCATTCACTGGGAATGATGAGCAGTTCTTC	CASSPFTGNDEQFF
TRBV27	NA	TRBJ2-7	TRBD2	15	TGTGCCAGCAGTTTGAGATGGACGGGAGGCTACGAGCAGTACTTC	CASSLRWTGGYEQYF
TRBV11-3	NA	TRBJ2-5	TRBD1	15	TGTGCCAGCAGCTCAGAGAACGACAGGGCCGAGACCCAGTACTTC	CASSSENDRAETQYF
TRBV25-1	NA	TRBJ2-1	NA	12	TGTGCCAGCAGTGAATATGGGCGCGAGCAGTTCTTC	CASSEYGREQFF
TRBV4-3	once	TRBJ2-2	TRBD2	16	TGCGCCAGCAGCCCCAGGGGCCAGCGGGAGTCCGGGGAGCTGTTTTTT	CASSPRGQRESGELFF
TRBV7-9	NA	TRBJ2-2	NA	16	TGTGCCAGCAGCTTAGGTCGGGGAGCGGACACCGGGGAGCTGTTTTTT	CASSLGRGADTGELFF
TRBV5-1	NA	TRBJ2-7	TRBD1	16	TGCGCCAGCAGCCCCACAGGGGGAAGGGGCTACTACGAGCAGTACTTC	CASSPTGGRGYYEQYF
TRBV5-4	once	TRBJ2-1	NA	16	TGTGCCAGCAGCCGAGCCGGAAATTCGAGGGACAATGAGCAGTTCTTC	CASSRAGNSRDNEQFF
TRBV19	NA	TRBJ2-7	NA	13	TGTGCCAGTAGTATCGGACCACTCTACGAGCAGTACTTC	CASSIGPLYEQYF
TRBV18	NA	TRBJ1-1	NA	17	TGTGCCAGCTCACTTCTCGAAGGAACTGGCAAGGACACTGAAGCTTTCTTT	CASSLLEGTGKDTEAFF
TRBV7-2	NA	TRBJ2-7	NA	16	TGTGCCAGCAGCTTAGAAGGGTCACAAACCTTATACGAGCAGTACTTC	CASSLEGSQTLYEQYF